This T cell receptor beta chain was documented in a study of cytomegalovirus exposure and HLA in healthy donors. General study findings and limits: Cytomegalovirus status was reportedly diagnosed by the classifier with high specificity and sensitivity. A reported reduction in N-insertions relative to the roughly 700-donor mean was seen in an Asian-associated ancestry cluster in a later analysis.

V was pared by 6 bases and J by 4 bases, with 10 bases of the junction left unmatched. CDR3 length equals 15 residues. Germline V gene data show CDR1 as LGHNA and CDR2 as YNFKEQ. A few counts support this clone. Its antigen remains unidentified. PCR employed 60 Vbeta and 13 Jbeta primers. Clones were sequenced by immunoSEQ multiplex PCR, and TCRdb holds only the in-frame ones, with some missing. The sample gives 130,000 or so clones, more than 8% of which show up once; 4.5% to 6% is in the top ten. Source material: PBMCs. This sequence joins TRBV4-2 and TRBJ1-2, with TRBD1 matching over 8 bases. This TCR derives from a man between 35 and 55 years old in good health and CMV-seronegative. CDR3 in DNA: TGTGCCAGCAGAGACCGGGACAGGAGTTTCTATGGCTACACCTTC. Its protein product is CASRDRDRSFYGYTF.